This T cell receptor (beta chain) is from a study of vaccination effects on CD4 cells after COVID-19. About this clone: Its target is not known.

Germline-derived CDR1 and CDR2 are MNHEY and SVGEGT. Trimming stripped 0 bases from V and 5 bases from J, with 11 bases between. CDR3 length equals 15 residues. Only in-frame clones appear in the TCRdb table, and some are missing; sequencing was by immunoSEQ multiplex PCR. The top ten hold about 4.5% of the sample, which has 50,000 to 60,000 clones, around four fifths seen once. Investigators separated out CD4+ T cells once around 11 days of culture had passed. Participants were given two doses of BNT162b2 or mRNA-1273 vaccine. The V call is TRBV6-2 or TRBV6-3, the J call TRBJ1-5; maybe TRBD1 (6 bases). The source is a human donor who received a COVID-19 vaccine. This material consisted of CD4+ T cells from PBMCs cultured without peptide, taken after COVID-19 vaccination. CDR3 amino acids: CASSYSGHRDQPQHF. The CDR3 nucleotides are TGTGCCAGCAGTTACTCGGGACACAGAGATCAGCCCCAGCATTTT.